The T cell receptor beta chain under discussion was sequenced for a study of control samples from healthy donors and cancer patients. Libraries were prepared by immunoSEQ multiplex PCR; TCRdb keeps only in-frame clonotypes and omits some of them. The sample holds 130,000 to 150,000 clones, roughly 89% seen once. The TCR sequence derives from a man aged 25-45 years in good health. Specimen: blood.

The CDR3 nucleotides read TGTGCCACCTCAGCGAACACCGGGGAGCTGTTTTTT. Translated, it gives CATSANTGELFF. The chain has TRBV24-1 and TRBJ2-2; D uncertain. In germline, CDR1 is KGHDR, CDR2 SFDVKD. Trimming removed 9 bases from V and 0 bases from J, with 4 bases in between. The CDR3 sequence is 12 residues long.